This TCR beta chain was identified during a study of T cells after yellow fever vaccination. Study-wide findings and caveats: Reappearance after the booster was seen for most primary-vaccination clones, at 95% to 98% CD4 and 80% to 90% CD8.

CDR1 is SGDLS and CDR2 is YYNGEE in the germline V gene. The CDR3 extends over 15 amino acids. Trimming removed 0 bases from V and 0 bases from J, with 7 bases in between. Worth noting for this clonotype: As yet, its antigen is unknown.

TCRdb re-analysed the 5' RACE reads in MiXCR, keeping a single row per CDR3 protein. This table holds 350,000 to 450,000 distinct CDR3 sequences, around 20% found once. The TCR was taken from a man aged 18 to 30 who received the YFV17D yellow fever vaccine. This sequence joins TRBV9 and TRBJ1-5; no clear D gene. Here the sequenced sample was PBMCs, taken before the yellow fever booster vaccination. The CDR3 DNA follows: TGTGCCAGCAGCGTAGGCAGTTATAGCAATCAGCCCCAGCATTTT. Its protein product is CASSVGSYSNQPQHF.